The subject of this entry is one T cell receptor beta chain. The sample originates from a study of CD8 T cells in Susac syndrome. Germline V gives CDR1 PRHDT, CDR2 FYEKMQ (reference sequence). V was pared by 2 bases and J by 1 base, with 21 bases between. This CDR3 contains 18 residues. Random hexamers served to reverse transcribe about 0.5 to 1 ug RNA. Amplification of TCR beta CDR3 was carried out by immunoSEQ multiplex PCR, which covered 54 Vbeta and 13 Jbeta segments. Using its own MiXCR run on the immunoSEQ multiplex PCR reads, TCRdb lists one record per CDR3 protein. The sample holds 130,000 to 150,000 distinct CDR3 sequences, 90% to 95% seen once. From blood CD8+ and CD4+ T cells, TCR beta sequences were generated. Healthy donors constituted the control group, matched for age and sex.

Specimen: CD8+ T cells from PBMCs. The chain carries TRBV13 and TRBJ2-7, with a possible D match to TRBD2 (6 bases). The clonotype originates from a human donor in good health. Here the CDR3 DNA reads TGTGCCAGCAGCTTAATTAGGCGGCGGGACTCACATTCCTACGAGCAGTACTTC. It yields the protein CASSLIRRRDSHSYEQYF.